This T cell receptor (beta chain) emerged from a study of HIV-infected patients and healthy controls. Between the trimmed V and J ends, which lost 5 bases and 5 bases, there was a span of 12 bases. The CDR3 sequence is 13 residues long. Germline-derived CDR1 and CDR2 are LNHDA and SQIVND (reference sequence). MiXCR, run by TCRdb on the 5' RACE reads, gives a single entry per CDR3 protein. Of 70,000 or so distinct CDR3 sequences listed, around 16% were seen once; the top ten hold about 6%. The genes are TRBV19 and TRBJ2-5, with D possibly being TRBD2 (5 bases). This sequence originates from a human donor in good health. The sequenced sample was CD4+ T cells from blood. Written as DNA, the CDR3 is TGTGCCAGTAGTGTATACGGCGGGGAGACCCAGTACTTC. Its translation is CASSVYGGETQYF.